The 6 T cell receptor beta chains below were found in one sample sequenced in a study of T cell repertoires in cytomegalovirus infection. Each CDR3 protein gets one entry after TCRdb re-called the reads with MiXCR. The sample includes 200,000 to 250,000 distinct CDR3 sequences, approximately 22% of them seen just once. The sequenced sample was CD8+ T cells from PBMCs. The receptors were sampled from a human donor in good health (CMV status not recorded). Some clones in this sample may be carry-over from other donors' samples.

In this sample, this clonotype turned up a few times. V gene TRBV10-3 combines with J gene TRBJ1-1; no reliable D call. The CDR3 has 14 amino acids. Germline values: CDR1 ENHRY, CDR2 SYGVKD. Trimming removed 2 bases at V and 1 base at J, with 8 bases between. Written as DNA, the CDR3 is TGTGCCATCAGTGAGGGACTGAGGAACACTGAAGCTTTCTTT. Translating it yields CAISEGLRNTEAFF.

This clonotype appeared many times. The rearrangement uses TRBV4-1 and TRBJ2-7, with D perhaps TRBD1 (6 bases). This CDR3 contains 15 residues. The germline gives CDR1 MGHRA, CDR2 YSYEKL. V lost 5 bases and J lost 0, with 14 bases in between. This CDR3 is CASSYSGAGSYEQYF. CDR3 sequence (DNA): TGCGCCAGCAGCTACTCAGGGGCCGGCTCCTACGAGCAGTACTTC.

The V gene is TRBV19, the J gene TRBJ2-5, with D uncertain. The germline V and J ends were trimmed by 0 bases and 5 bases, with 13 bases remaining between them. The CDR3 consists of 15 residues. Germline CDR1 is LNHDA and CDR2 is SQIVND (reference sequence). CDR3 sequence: CASSIEKGYGETQYF. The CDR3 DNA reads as TGTGCCAGTAGTATAGAAAAAGGGTACGGGGAGACCCAGTACTTC.

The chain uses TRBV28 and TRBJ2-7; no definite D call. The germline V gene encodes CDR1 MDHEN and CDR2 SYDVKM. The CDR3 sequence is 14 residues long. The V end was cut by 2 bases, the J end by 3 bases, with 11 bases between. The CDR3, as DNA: TGTGCCAGCAGTTTAAGTTGGCTGGACTACGAGCAGTACTTC. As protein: CASSLSWLDYEQYF.

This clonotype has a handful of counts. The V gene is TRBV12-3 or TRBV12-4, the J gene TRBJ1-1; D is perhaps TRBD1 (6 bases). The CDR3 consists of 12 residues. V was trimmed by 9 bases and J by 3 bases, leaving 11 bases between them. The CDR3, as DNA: TGTGCCAGTACAGGGTTGGACACTGAAGCTTTCTTT. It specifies CASTGLDTEAFF.

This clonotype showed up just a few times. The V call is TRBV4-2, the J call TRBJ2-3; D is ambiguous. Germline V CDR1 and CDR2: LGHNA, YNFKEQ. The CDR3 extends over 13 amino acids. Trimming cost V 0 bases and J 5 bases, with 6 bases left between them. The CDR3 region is CASSQEWGDTQYF. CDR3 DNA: TGTGCCAGCAGCCAAGAGTGGGGAGATACGCAGTATTTT.